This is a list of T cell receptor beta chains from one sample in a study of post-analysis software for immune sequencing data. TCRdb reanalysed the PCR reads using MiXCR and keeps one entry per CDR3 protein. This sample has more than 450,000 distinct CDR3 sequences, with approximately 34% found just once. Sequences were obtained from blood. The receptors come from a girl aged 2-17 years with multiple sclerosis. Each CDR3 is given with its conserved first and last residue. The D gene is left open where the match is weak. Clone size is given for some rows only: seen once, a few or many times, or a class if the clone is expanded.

CASSYLSGQVSYEQYF	TGTGCCAGCAGCTACCTCTCGGGACAGGTATCCTACGAGCAGTACTTC	TRBV7-8	16	few	TRBJ2-7	TRBD1
CSALAGGRSYEQYF	TGCAGTGCTCTAGCGGGGGGCCGGTCCTACGAGCAGTACTTC	TRBV20-1	14	few	TRBJ2-7	TRBD2
CASSLNPNYGYTF	TGTGCCAGCAGTTTAAACCCTAACTATGGCTACACCTTC	TRBV12-3/TRBV12-4	13	few	TRBJ1-2	NA
CASTPRSNTGELFF	TGTGCCAGCACTCCCAGGTCGAACACCGGGGAGCTGTTTTTT	TRBV14	14	NA	TRBJ2-2	NA
CSWEKSGGSFSYNEQYF	TGCAGCTGGGAGAAGAGCGGGGGGTCATTCTCCTACAATGAGCAGTACTTC	TRBV20-1	17	NA	TRBJ2-7	TRBD2
CASTLTSAYNEQFF	TGCGCCAGCACCCTGACTAGCGCCTACAATGAGCAGTTCTTC	TRBV5-1	14	NA	TRBJ2-1	TRBD2
CSAKGREETQYF	TGCAGTGCCAAGGGCAGGGAAGAGACCCAGTACTTC	TRBV20-1	12	NA	TRBJ2-5	NA
CASSLGTRRGDQETQYF	TGTGCCAGCAGTTTAGGGACTAGGCGGGGGGACCAAGAGACCCAGTACTTC	TRBV12-3/TRBV12-4	17	few	TRBJ2-5	TRBD2
CAIEDSPGRGDGYTF	TGTGCCATCGAAGACTCCCCCGGAAGGGGCGATGGCTACACCTTC	TRBV10-3	15	NA	TRBJ1-2	NA
CASSPEVLSSYNEQFF	TGCGCCAGCAGCCCTGAAGTCTTAAGCTCCTACAATGAGCAGTTCTTC	TRBV5-1	16	once	TRBJ2-1	NA
CAGSSPPKRGGYEQYF	TGTGCCGGCAGCTCCCCACCTAAGCGGGGGGGCTACGAGCAGTACTTC	TRBV7-9	16	NA	TRBJ2-7	TRBD2
CASSRIETGTDIQYF	TGCGCCAGCAGCCGGATCGAGACAGGGACGGACATTCAGTACTTC	TRBV5-1	15	many	TRBJ2-4	TRBD1
CASNRDSVNTEAFF	TGCGCCAGCAATCGGGACAGCGTGAACACTGAAGCTTTCTTT	TRBV5-1	14	NA	TRBJ1-1	TRBD1
CASSYRGGAQNEQFF	TGTGCCAGCAGCTATAGGGGGGGGGCCCAGAATGAGCAGTTCTTC	TRBV7-3	15	NA	TRBJ2-1	NA
CATSGDRDRNYNEQFF	TGTGCCACCAGTGGTGACCGGGACAGAAACTACAATGAGCAGTTCTTC	TRBV24-1	16	NA	TRBJ2-1	TRBD1
CSAPDRYTEAFF	TGCAGTGCCCCCGACAGGTACACTGAAGCTTTCTTT	TRBV20-1	12	NA	TRBJ1-1	NA
CASSQDLLATSTDTQYF	TGCGCCAGCAGCCAAGATCTACTAGCGACTAGCACAGATACGCAGTATTTT	TRBV4-1	17	NA	TRBJ2-3	TRBD2
CSASSTQGGYEQYF	TGCAGTGCTAGTAGCACCCAGGGGGGCTACGAGCAGTACTTC	TRBV20-1	14	NA	TRBJ2-7	NA
CASSSRPSRGTEAFF	TGCGCCAGCAGCTCGAGGCCGAGTCGAGGCACTGAAGCTTTCTTT	TRBV5-1	15	few	TRBJ1-1	NA
CASSFHGGGNYGYTF	TGTGCCAGCAGTTTTCATGGGGGGGGGAACTATGGCTACACCTTC	TRBV12-3/TRBV12-4	15	NA	TRBJ1-2	NA
CASSLEGGLETQYF	TGCGCCAGCAGCTTGGAGGGGGGATTGGAGACCCAGTACTTC	TRBV5-1	14	few	TRBJ2-5	NA
CASSGGRFSGGASTDTQYF	TGCGCCAGCAGCGGTGGGAGGTTTAGCGGGGGGGCTAGCACAGATACGCAGTATTTT	TRBV4-1	19	NA	TRBJ2-3	TRBD2
CASSVAGPYGEQYF	TGTGCCAGCAGCGTAGCAGGTCCCTATGGCGAGCAGTACTTC	TRBV9	14	many	TRBJ2-7	NA
CASSVSDTHSGNTIYF	TGTGCCAGCAGCGTTTCGGACACCCACTCTGGAAACACCATATATTTT	TRBV9	16	NA	TRBJ1-3	NA